A single sample is the source of the 30 T cell receptor beta chains below, sequenced in a study of identical twins. TCRdb reprocessed the 5' RACE reads via MiXCR and lists one record per CDR3 protein. The sample contains hundreds of thousands of distinct CDR3 sequences, 6% to 9% of which appear only once. Separately, the same data were catalogued under a study of yellow fever vaccine responses in identical twins.

Input material: memory (CD45RO+) T cells sorted from blood. The receptors were gathered from a young woman in good health.

The chain couples TRBV10-3 to TRBJ2-1, with 9 bases matching TRBD1. The germline gives CDR1 ENHRY, CDR2 SYGVKD. The CDR3 spans 15 residues. Unmatched junction bases numbered 9, after V lost 2 bases and J lost 10 bases. For the CDR3, the DNA is TGTGCCATCAGTGAGGGGACAGGGACCCGAAAGGAGCAGTTCTTC. It yields the protein CAISEGTGTRKEQFF.

This clonotype was recorded a few times. The V call is TRBV20-1, the J call TRBJ2-3; weak D call: TRBD1 (5 bases). CDR1 is DFQATT and CDR2 is SNEGSKA in the germline V gene (reference sequence). Trimming stripped 3 bases from V and 5 bases from J, with 12 bases between. This CDR3 contains 13 residues. CDR3 amino acids: CSARGLTIDTQYF. The CDR3 DNA reads as TGCAGTGCTAGGGGGCTAACGATAGATACGCAGTATTTT.

A word on this clonotype: The junction shows a germline mismatch at one end, possibly a read error. V gene TRBV7-7 combines with J gene TRBJ2-2; 7 bases align to TRBD2. The V gene's germline CDR1 is SSHAT and CDR2 FNYEAQ (reference sequence). CDR3 length: 15 amino acids. CDR3 sequence (DNA): TGTGCTAGCAGCTTCGGAGCGGGGATAACCGGGGAGCTGTTTTTT. Its protein product is CASSFGAGITGELFF.

There are many counts of this clonotype. This chain's CDR3 is CASSLGASTDTQYF. As DNA, the CDR3 is TGCGCCAGCAGCTTGGGGGCTAGCACAGATACGCAGTATTTT. The chain combines TRBV5-1 with TRBJ2-3; no definite D call. V lost 0 bases, J lost 0 bases, and 5 bases lay in between. Germline V gives CDR1 SGHRS, CDR2 YFSETQ. The CDR3 consists of 14 residues.

The rearrangement joins TRBV18 to TRBJ2-5, with TRBD1 identical over 10 bases. The CDR3 length is 14 residues. Per the germline V gene, CDR1 is KGHSH and CDR2 is LQKENI. V shed 3 bases, J shed 3 bases, and the junction held 1 base outside the gene matches. The CDR3 nucleotides are TGTGCCAGCTCACCGGGACAGGGGAAAGAGACCCAGTACTTC. Amino acids: CASSPGQGKETQYF.

This clonotype was seen a handful of times. V is TRBV5-5 and J is TRBJ2-7; 9 nucleotides agree with TRBD1. V lost 0 bases to trimming and J lost 5 bases; unmatched junction nucleotides: 6. This CDR3 region has 15 residues. Germline values: CDR1 SGHKS, CDR2 YYEKEE (reference sequence). DNA for the CDR3: TGTGCCAGCAGCTTGGGTCCCGGGACAGGGCACGAGCAGTACTTC. This gives the protein CASSLGPGTGHEQYF. Full variable domain (missing parts from reference TRBV5-5 and TRBJ2-7): DAGVTQSPTHLIKTRGQQVTLRCSPISGHKSVSWYQQVLGQGPQFIFQYYEKEERGRGNFPDRFSARQFPNYSSELNVNALLLGDSALYLCASSLGPGTGHEQYFGPGTRLTVT.

The chain carries TRBV5-1 and TRBJ2-2; D might be TRBD1 (6 bases). This CDR3 has 18 residues. Germline V gene lookup returns CDR1 SGHRS and CDR2 YFSETQ. Trimming removed 0 bases at V and 3 bases at J, with 18 bases between. For the CDR3, the DNA is TGCGCCAGCAGCTTGGGTTTAGGATCCGGACAGTACACCGGGGAGCTGTTTTTT. It is translated as CASSLGLGSGQYTGELFF.

This clonotype was seen only a few times. The J gene is TRBJ2-7, the V gene TRBV20-1; 10 bases match TRBD2. Unmatched junction bases numbered 15, after V lost 6 bases and J lost 13 bases. Germline V gene data show CDR1 as DFQATT and CDR2 as SNEGSKA (reference sequence). CDR3 length: 13 amino acids. CDR3 loop: CSAFEREGRPLYF. CDR3 coding DNA: TGCAGTGCATTCGAGCGGGAGGGCCGGCCTCTCTACTTC.

The chain is built from TRBV24-1 and TRBJ2-3; D gene uncertain. The V end was cut by 0 bases, the J end by 4 bases, with 4 bases between. The germline CDR1 and CDR2 sequences are KGHDR and SFDVKD. This CDR3 has 13 residues. CDR3 nucleotides: TGTGCCACCAGTGATTTGAGAGCAGATACGCAGTATTTT. Translation gives CATSDLRADTQYF.

The CDR3 nucleotides are TGTGCCAGCACCTCCTTATACGAGCAGTACTTC. It specifies CASTSLYEQYF. This chain links TRBV11-2 with TRBJ2-7; the D is unclear. V gave up 7 bases and J gave up 4 bases, with 8 bases separating them. The CDR3 has 11 amino acids. From germline, CDR1 is SGHAT and CDR2 FQNNGV.

This clonotype was found many times. The V gene is TRBV7-3, the J gene TRBJ2-2; D perhaps matches TRBD2 (5 bases). The V and J ends lost 5 bases and 2 bases respectively, with 12 bases between them. CDR1 is SGHTA, CDR2 FQGTGA, per germline. The CDR3 is made up of 15 amino acids. The CDR3 sequence: CASSPTPGNTGELFF. The CDR3, as DNA: TGTGCCAGCAGCCCTACCCCGGGAAACACCGGGGAGCTGTTTTTT.

This clonotype was counted many times. The rearrangement links TRBV3-1 to TRBJ2-1; 7 nucleotides line up with TRBD2. Looked up from germline, CDR1 is LGHDT and CDR2 is YNNKEL (reference sequence). The V and J ends lost 6 bases and 5 bases, in that order; junction bases with no gene match: 7. The CDR3 spans 14 residues. The CDR3: CASRVAAGDNEQFF. The CDR3 coding sequence is TGTGCCAGCAGGGTAGCGGCGGGGGACAATGAGCAGTTCTTC.

There are a few counts of this clonotype. The genes are TRBV6-1 and TRBJ2-7; a possible D gene is TRBD1 (6 bases). CDR1 and CDR2 (germline): MNHNS, SASEGT. V lost 7 bases to trimming and J lost 5 bases, with 21 bases between them. The CDR3 has 15 residues. CDR3: CASNQKGNRAHEQYF. CDR3 in DNA: TGTGCCAGCAACCAAAAGGGGAACAGGGCCCACGAGCAGTACTTC.

This clonotype was counted at least ten times. The V and J genes are TRBV6-2 or TRBV6-3 and TRBJ2-3; TRBD2 matches at 7 bases. With 6 bases clipped from V and 2 bases from J, the junction kept 8 bases outside the gene matches. The CDR3 has 15 residues. Germline assignment: CDR1 MNHEY and CDR2 SVGEGT. The CDR3 is CASRSGTMDTDTQYF. The CDR3 region has the DNA TGTGCCAGCAGATCCGGGACTATGGACACAGATACGCAGTATTTT.

This CDR3 reads CASSLGGTMSTQYF. In DNA form, the CDR3 reads TGTGCCAGCAGCTTAGGGGGGACTATGAGTACCCAGTACTTC. The rearrangement joins TRBV7-6 to TRBJ2-5; 7 bases align to TRBD2. V gave up 1 base and J gave up 8 bases; unmatched junction bases: 7. CDR3 length: 14 residues. Germline V gives CDR1 SGHVS, CDR2 FNYEAQ.

At least ten counts were recorded for this clonotype. The gene calls are TRBV4-2 and TRBJ2-5, with 8 bases that match TRBD1. CDR1 and CDR2 from the germline V gene are LGHNA and YNFKEQ. The trim removed 3 bases at V and 2 bases at J, leaving 5 bases unmatched. The CDR3 is made up of 15 amino acids. CDR3 nucleotide sequence: TGTGCCAGCAGCCACTCGACAGGGGATCAAGAGACCCAGTACTTC. This encodes CASSHSTGDQETQYF.

This clonotype was picked up many times. This chain links TRBV24-1 with TRBJ2-2; possibly TRBD2 for D (5 bases). Germline CDR1 is KGHDR and CDR2 is SFDVKD. This CDR3 comprises 16 residues. Deletions cut 1 base from V and 8 bases from J, with 16 bases between. The CDR3 reads CATSDFRRTERGELFF. CDR3 sequence (DNA): TGTGCCACCAGTGATTTCCGGAGGACGGAAAGGGGGGAGCTGTTTTTT.

This clonotype was recorded at least ten times. The CDR3 DNA reads as TGTGCCAGTAGTACTCCGGGACGGGACACCGGGGAGCTGTTTTTT. Its protein is CASSTPGRDTGELFF. The V and J genes are TRBV19 and TRBJ2-2; D assignment may be TRBD1 or TRBD2 (5 bases each). CDR1 is LNHDA, CDR2 SQIVND, per germline (reference sequence). The CDR3 runs 15 residues. V was shortened by 4 bases and J by 3 bases, with 12 bases between the two germline ends.

This clonotype occurred a few times. The chain employs TRBV20-1 and TRBJ1-4, with a possible D match to TRBD1 (5 bases). CDR1 and CDR2 from the germline V gene are DFQATT and SNEGSKA (reference sequence). Trimming cost V 5 bases and J 6 bases, with 13 bases left between them. The CDR3 consists of 13 residues. The CDR3 sequence is CSAPRGWDEKLFF. CDR3 in DNA: TGCAGTGCTCCCCGGGGGTGGGATGAAAAACTGTTTTTT.

This chain joins TRBV5-5 and TRBJ2-6, with no clear D. In germline, CDR1 is SGHKS, CDR2 YYEKEE (reference sequence). Deletions cut 4 bases from V and 3 bases from J, with 5 bases between. This CDR3 spans 13 amino acids. CDR3 residues: CASSENGANVLTF. The CDR3 region has the DNA TGTGCCAGCAGCGAGAATGGGGCCAACGTCCTGACTTTC.

In DNA form, the CDR3 reads TGTGCCAGCAGCCCAGGACTAGACCCCTACGAGCAGTACTTC. This codes for CASSPGLDPYEQYF. The V and J genes are TRBV12-3 or TRBV12-4 and TRBJ2-7, with 7 bases lining up with TRBD2. CDR3 length: 14 amino acids. V was pared by 6 bases and J by 2 bases, with 7 bases of the junction left unmatched.

This clonotype was recorded many times. The chain couples TRBV7-8 to TRBJ2-1, with 10 bases fitting TRBD1. Germline V CDR1 and CDR2: SGHVS, FQNEAQ. The CDR3 runs to 16 residues. J lost 3 bases, V lost 7 bases, and 9 bases had no gene match. CDR3 residues: CASNDGDRGLYNEQFF. CDR3 nucleotides: TGTGCCAGCAACGACGGCGACAGGGGGCTCTACAATGAGCAGTTCTTC.

This clonotype was recorded at least ten times. This chain joins TRBV14 and TRBJ1-1; D is undetermined. The CDR3 is 14 amino acids. Germline V gene lookup returns CDR1 SGHDN and CDR2 FVKESK. The V end was cut by 3 bases, the J end by 6 bases, with 14 bases between. CDR3 bases: TGTGCCAGCAGCCAGGGGATGAGGAAGGCTGAAGCTTTCTTT. Translated, it gives CASSQGMRKAEAFF.

In its sample, this clonotype was seen a few times. This chain links TRBV3-1 with TRBJ1-1, with no clear D. The V gene's germline CDR1 is LGHDT and CDR2 YNNKEL (reference sequence). CDR3 length equals 12 residues. Trimming removed 5 bases from V and 3 bases from J, with 7 bases in between. The CDR3 loop is CASSSRDTEAFF. The CDR3 bases are TGTGCCAGCAGCTCTCGCGACACTGAAGCTTTCTTT.

V and J are TRBV6-4 and TRBJ1-1; D remains unclear. Germline-derived CDR1 and CDR2 are MRHNA and SNTAGT. The V end lost 5 bases, the J end lost 6 bases, and 4 bases lay between the germline ends. This CDR3 spans 10 amino acids. The CDR3 DNA sequence: TGTGCCAGCAGTTTTTCTGAAGCTTTCTTT. This gives the protein CASSFSEAFF.

A few counts support this clonotype. The rearrangement uses TRBV4-1 and TRBJ2-1, with 11 bases lining up with TRBD2. This CDR3 has 16 amino acids. The germline gives CDR1 MGHRA, CDR2 YSYEKL. V was pared by 1 base and J by 3 bases, with 2 bases of the junction left unmatched. This CDR3 is CASSQALAGGYNEQFF. CDR3 DNA: TGCGCCAGCAGCCAAGCTCTAGCGGGAGGCTACAATGAGCAGTTCTTC.

This clonotype showed up many times. This chain connects TRBV4-3 to TRBJ2-6; D unresolved. The length of the CDR3 is 17 residues. Germline assignment: CDR1 LGHNA and CDR2 YSLEER. V lost 0 bases to trimming and J lost 0 bases, with 9 bases between them. CDR3: CASSQDGMGSGANVLTF. CDR3 coding DNA: TGCGCCAGCAGCCAAGATGGTATGGGCTCTGGGGCCAACGTCCTGACTTTC.

This clonotype has more than one count but fewer than ten. The chain is built from TRBV5-1 and TRBJ2-4; D not resolved. The V and J ends lost 2 bases and 5 bases respectively, with 11 bases between them. This CDR3 has 14 residues. The germline V gene encodes CDR1 SGHRS and CDR2 YFSETQ. The CDR3 DNA follows: TGCGCCAGCAGCTTTACAGTCGGGCAAAACATTCAGTACTTC. Protein sequence: CASSFTVGQNIQYF.

This clonotype has at least ten counts. V gene TRBV4-3 combines with J gene TRBJ2-4; no firm D call. The V gene lost 0 bases and the J gene lost 8 bases, with 11 bases spanning the gap. Germline V gene data show CDR1 as LGHNA and CDR2 as YSLEER. The CDR3 is made up of 14 amino acids. CDR3 amino acids: CASSQEAPRDIQYF. DNA of the CDR3: TGCGCCAGCAGCCAAGAGGCACCCCGGGACATTCAGTACTTC.

In its sample, this clonotype was seen many times. This chain connects TRBV11-2 to TRBJ1-5, with TRBD1 matching over 9 bases. The CDR3 spans 15 residues. CDR1 and CDR2 from the germline V gene are SGHAT and FQNNGV. Unmatched junction bases numbered 5, after V lost 2 bases and J lost 6 bases. Written as DNA, the CDR3 is TGTGCCAGCAGCTTAAGGACAGGGGCCGGTCAGCCCCAGCATTTT. As protein: CASSLRTGAGQPQHF.